The 27 T cell receptor beta chains given below trace back to one sample, sequenced in a study of shared clonotypes between healthy human individuals. Libraries were prepared by immunoSEQ multiplex PCR; TCRdb keeps only in-frame clonotypes and omits some of them. The sample lists fewer than 600,000 clones, around 79% seen once, with under 15% in the top ten. The sequencing sample was made of PBMCs. All receptors come from a woman aged 40-49 years in good health. Some clones in this sample may be carry-over from other donors' samples.

The CDR3 nucleotides are TGTGCCAGCAGCTCATCGACAGGGGACGGCTACACCTTC. Its protein product is CASSSSTGDGYTF. The gene calls are TRBV7-3 and TRBJ1-2; 8 bases are a match to TRBD1. V lost 4 bases and J lost 8; bases outside the gene matches: 6. There are 13 residues in the CDR3. CDR1 is SGHTA and CDR2 is FQGTGA in the germline V gene. Using reference TRBV7-3 and TRBJ1-2 for the parts outside the CDR3, the full variable domain is GAGVSQTPSNKVTEKGKYVELRCDPISGHTALYWYRQSLGQGPEFLIYFQGTGAADDSGLPNDRFFAVRPEGSVSTLKIQRTERGDSAVYLCASSSSTGDGYTFGSGTRLTVV.

The chain couples TRBV6-4 to TRBJ1-3; no clear D gene. The germline CDR1 and CDR2 sequences are MRHNA and SNTAGT. The CDR3 loop spans 16 amino acids. V was shortened by 0 bases and J by 0 bases, with 9 bases between the two germline ends. CDR3 sequence: CASSDSGKSSGNTIYF. The CDR3 coding sequence is TGTGCCAGCAGTGACTCCGGGAAGAGCTCTGGAAACACCATATATTTT.

The chain combines TRBV18 with TRBJ2-5; 9 positions match TRBD1. The CDR3 is made up of 14 amino acids. The germline gives CDR1 KGHSH, CDR2 LQKENI. V lost 4 bases to trimming and J lost 2 bases; unmatched junction nucleotides: 2. This CDR3 is CASSLDRGQETQYF. In DNA, the CDR3 is TGTGCCAGCTCACTGGACAGGGGACAAGAGACCCAGTACTTC. Drawing the rest from reference TRBV18 and TRBJ2-5, the complete variable domain is NAGVMQNPRHLVRRRGQEARLRCSPMKGHSHVYWYRQLPEEGLKFMVYLQKENIIDESGMPKERFSAEFPKEGPSILRIQQVVRGDSAAYFCASSLDRGQETQYFGPGTRLLVL.

Only one count was recorded for this clone. V usage is TRBV10-3 and J usage is TRBJ1-2; the D is unclear. CDR1 is ENHRY, CDR2 SYGVKD, per germline. Trimming removed 4 bases from V and 4 bases from J, with 10 bases in between. CDR3 length: 13 amino acids. Here the CDR3 reads CAISGDEIYGYTF. DNA for the CDR3: TGTGCCATCAGTGGGGATGAGATCTATGGCTACACCTTC.

This clone was observed a handful of times. The chain couples TRBV6-5 to TRBJ2-7; D is unclear. Trimming left V 0 bases short and J 2 bases short, with 8 bases between. The CDR3 extends over 14 amino acids. Germline-derived CDR1 and CDR2 are MNHEY and SVGAGI. This chain's CDR3 is CASSYSNPPYEQYF. The CDR3 bases are TGTGCCAGCAGTTACTCGAACCCCCCCTACGAGCAGTACTTC.

To note about this clone: This sample also contains other DNA sequences that code for the same CDR3. The chain couples TRBV11-2 to TRBJ2-5, with D possibly matching TRBD1 (6 bases). Germline lookup yields CDR1 SGHAT and CDR2 FQNNGV. This CDR3 spans 12 amino acids. V was shortened by 2 bases and J by 5 bases, with 6 bases between the two germline ends. CDR3 residues: CASSLQGETQYF. CDR3 nucleotide sequence: TGTGCCAGCAGCTTACAGGGGGAGACCCAGTACTTC.

This clone has at least ten counts. The chain uses TRBV29-1 and TRBJ2-5, with 9 bases fitting TRBD2. V dropped 4 bases and J dropped 4; count of bases not matched to a gene: 7. The CDR3 runs to 14 residues. Germline values: CDR1 SQVTM, CDR2 ANQGSEA. CDR3 DNA: TGCAGCGTTGGGGTAGCGGGAGTGGTAGAGACCCAGTACTTC. Translating gives CSVGVAGVVETQYF.

The CDR3 DNA is TGCGCCAGCAGCCAAGGTTGGGCAGGAAACTATGGCTACACCTTC. As protein: CASSQGWAGNYGYTF. This rearrangement joins TRBV4-3 to TRBJ1-2; D is ambiguous. The CDR3 spans 15 residues. Trimming stripped 1 base from V and 2 bases from J, with 11 bases between. Looked up from germline, CDR1 is LGHNA and CDR2 is YSLEER.

CDR3 loop: CASSLKARQGQETQYF. The CDR3 coding sequence is TGTGCCAGCAGTTTAAAAGCGCGACAGGGGCAAGAGACCCAGTACTTC. The chain employs TRBV27 and TRBJ2-5; TRBD1 agrees at 8 bases. CDR3 size: 16 residues. Trimming at V came to 2 bases and at J to 2 bases, leaving 7 bases not matched to a gene. CDR1 is MNHEY and CDR2 is SMNVEV in the germline V gene (reference sequence).

This clone occurred a few times. The rearrangement uses TRBV12-5 and TRBJ2-2; tentative D call: TRBD2 (5 bases). CDR1 LGHNT and CDR2 FRNRAP come from the germline V gene. The CDR3 extends over 14 amino acids. Trimming cost V 1 base and J 4 bases, with 7 bases left between them. CDR3 sequence reads: CASGLGLPTGELFF. CDR3 sequence (DNA): TGTGCTAGTGGTTTGGGACTACCCACCGGGGAGCTGTTTTTT.

This chain links TRBV5-1 with TRBJ2-2; D is uncertain. V lost 5 bases, J lost 3 bases, and 8 bases lay in between. The CDR3 spans 13 residues. The germline CDR1 and CDR2 sequences are SGHRS and YFSETQ. DNA for the CDR3: TGCGCCAGCAGTGGCCGCGACACCGGGGAGCTGTTTTTT. This sequence encodes CASSGRDTGELFF.

This chain links TRBV6-9 with TRBJ1-2, with TRBD1 matching 8 bases. The CDR3 loop spans 15 amino acids. With 2 bases clipped from V and 5 bases from J, the junction kept 7 bases outside the gene matches. The V gene's germline CDR1 is MNHGY and CDR2 SVAAGI. The DNA for the CDR3 is TGTGCCAGCAGTTATCAAGGACAGGGCCAATATGGCTACACCTTC. It translates to CASSYQGQGQYGYTF.

The gene calls are TRBV19 and TRBJ1-3; no firm D call. The CDR3 has 14 residues. Per germline, CDR1 LNHDA and CDR2 SQIVND (reference sequence). V gave up 7 bases and J gave up 1 base, with 11 bases separating them. The CDR3 reads CASKVRGSGNTIYF. CDR3 coding DNA: TGTGCCAGTAAGGTACGGGGATCTGGAAACACCATATATTTT.

The rearrangement links TRBV7-9 to TRBJ2-2, with unresolved D. The CDR3 covers 19 residues. The germline gives CDR1 SEHNR, CDR2 FQNEAQ (reference sequence). Trimming shortened V by 4 bases and J by 6 bases, and 27 bases separated the two germline ends. The CDR3 region is CASSSSPGRSSIDSGELFF. CDR3 bases: TGTGCCAGCAGCTCCAGCCCGGGCCGAAGTAGCATTGACTCCGGGGAGCTGTTTTTT.

The chain has TRBV9 and TRBJ2-3, with D maybe TRBD2 (6 bases). The CDR3 runs to 16 residues. V gave up 3 bases and J gave up 2 bases, with 16 bases separating them. The germline CDR1 and CDR2 sequences are SGDLS and YYNGEE. CDR3 sequence: CASSAATGLLTDTQYF. The CDR3 DNA is TGTGCCAGCAGCGCTGCAACGGGACTCCTCACAGATACGCAGTATTTT.

The V and J genes are TRBV18 and TRBJ1-4, with no clear D. Trimming took 2 bases from V and 4 from J, leaving 11 bases between them. Looked up from germline, CDR1 is KGHSH and CDR2 is LQKENI. CDR3 length: 15 residues. The CDR3 DNA follows: TGTGCCAGCTCACCAGAGACTGCCTATAATGAAAAACTGTTTTTT. This codes for CASSPETAYNEKLFF. Drawing the rest from reference TRBV18 and TRBJ1-4, the complete variable domain is NAGVMQNPRHLVRRRGQEARLRCSPMKGHSHVYWYRQLPEEGLKFMVYLQKENIIDESGMPKERFSAEFPKEGPSILRIQQVVRGDSAAYFCASSPETAYNEKLFFGSGTQLSVL.

The V and J genes are TRBV9 and TRBJ2-2; possible D gene TRBD1, 5 bases. This CDR3 is 14 amino acids long. Germline V gives CDR1 SGDLS, CDR2 YYNGEE. V shed 3 bases and J shed 1 base, with 7 bases lying between them. The CDR3 coding sequence is TGTGCCAGCAGCGCGACAGAGAACACCGGGGAGCTGTTTTTT. It translates to CASSATENTGELFF.

The rearrangement joins TRBV9 to TRBJ2-2, with D perhaps matching TRBD2 (5 bases). CDR1 and CDR2 (germline): SGDLS, YYNGEE. This CDR3 comprises 16 residues. The ends were cut back, 3 bases at V and 3 bases at J, with 15 bases in the middle. The CDR3 DNA reads as TGTGCCAGCAGCGGGAGCCCGGGATTATACACCGGGGAGCTGTTTTTT. Translated: CASSGSPGLYTGELFF.

This sequence joins TRBV10-3 and TRBJ1-2; D may be TRBD1 (5 bases). The length of the CDR3 is 15 residues. V lost 2 bases and J 3 bases, leaving 13 bases between the germline ends. Germline CDR1 ENHRY, CDR2 SYGVKD. In nucleotides, the CDR3 is TGTGCCATCAGTGAGCTAATAAGGGGAGACTATGGCTACACCTTC. This translates into CAISELIRGDYGYTF.

The gene calls are TRBV7-2 and TRBJ2-7; possibly TRBD2 for D (6 bases). The V and J ends lost 3 bases and 2 bases respectively, with 20 bases between them. Germline V lookup: CDR1 SGHTA, CDR2 FQGNSA. The CDR3 contains 17 residues. The CDR3: CASSFGRRDRFTYEQYF. DNA of the CDR3: TGTGCCAGCAGCTTTGGGAGGCGGGACCGCTTTACCTACGAGCAGTACTTC.

The CDR3 sequence: CASSTGYEQYF. The CDR3 bases are TGCGCCAGCTCCACGGGCTACGAGCAGTACTTC. The chain couples TRBV4-1 to TRBJ2-5; no clear D gene. The last part of the DNA fits TRBJ2-7 better; the J call may be wrong. The CDR3 is 11 residues long. CDR1 is MGHRA and CDR2 is YSYEKL in the germline V gene.

V and J are TRBV4-2 and TRBJ2-3, with D unclear. Germline CDR1 reads LGHNA; CDR2 reads YNFKEQ. CDR3 length: 19 residues. Trimming removed 2 bases at V and 0 bases at J, with 21 bases between. CDR3 in amino acids: CASSQTRQVASFSTDTQYF. CDR3 coding DNA: TGTGCCAGCAGCCAAACCCGCCAGGTGGCGAGCTTTAGCACAGATACGCAGTATTTT.

The V call is TRBV9, the J call TRBJ2-1; 9 bases align to TRBD2. Germline V lookup: CDR1 SGDLS, CDR2 YYNGEE. V lost 3 bases and J lost 3; bases outside the gene matches: 7. The CDR3 length is 16 residues. The CDR3, as DNA: TGTGCCAGCAGCGAGGGCGCGGGAGGGGACTACAATGAGCAGTTCTTC. Translating it yields CASSEGAGGDYNEQFF. The entire variable domain, with the rest obtained from reference TRBV9 and TRBJ2-1, is as follows: DSGVTQTPKHLITATGQRVTLRCSPRSGDLSVYWYQQSLDQGLQFLIQYYNGEERAKGNILERFSAQQFPDLHSELNLSSLELGDSALYFCASSEGAGGDYNEQFFGPGTRLTVL.

The chain has TRBV6-1 and TRBJ1-1; TRBD1 might be the D (6 bases). The CDR3 is 12 residues long. Germline V CDR1 and CDR2: MNHNS, SASEGT. Trimming left V 9 bases short and J 7 bases short, with 15 bases between. This chain's CDR3 is CASFTGWGEAFF. The CDR3 DNA follows: TGTGCCAGTTTCACAGGGTGGGGTGAAGCTTTCTTT.

This sequence joins TRBV6-1 and TRBJ2-2, with D uncertain. Germline CDR1 and CDR2: MNHNS and SASEGT. The length of the CDR3 is 11 residues. V was clipped by 4 bases and J by 7 bases, with 4 bases between them. The CDR3 is CASSGGGELFF. For the CDR3, the DNA is TGTGCCAGCAGTGGAGGCGGGGAGCTGTTTTTT.

The chain combines TRBV28 with TRBJ2-3; no clear D. V was trimmed by 3 bases and J by 4 bases, leaving 8 bases between them. Germline lookup yields CDR1 MDHEN and CDR2 SYDVKM. This CDR3 is built from 13 residues. The CDR3 DNA is TGTGCCAGCAGTTTCTTGAGTCCAGATACGCAGTATTTT. Translating gives CASSFLSPDTQYF.

The chain employs TRBV19 and TRBJ2-1; no clear D. Per germline, CDR1 LNHDA and CDR2 SQIVND (reference sequence). CDR3 size: 15 residues. V shed 4 bases and J shed 0 bases, with 10 bases lying between them. CDR3 DNA sequence: TGTGCCAGTAGTAGAGAGGCCCCCTCCTACAATGAGCAGTTCTTC. Protein sequence: CASSREAPSYNEQFF.